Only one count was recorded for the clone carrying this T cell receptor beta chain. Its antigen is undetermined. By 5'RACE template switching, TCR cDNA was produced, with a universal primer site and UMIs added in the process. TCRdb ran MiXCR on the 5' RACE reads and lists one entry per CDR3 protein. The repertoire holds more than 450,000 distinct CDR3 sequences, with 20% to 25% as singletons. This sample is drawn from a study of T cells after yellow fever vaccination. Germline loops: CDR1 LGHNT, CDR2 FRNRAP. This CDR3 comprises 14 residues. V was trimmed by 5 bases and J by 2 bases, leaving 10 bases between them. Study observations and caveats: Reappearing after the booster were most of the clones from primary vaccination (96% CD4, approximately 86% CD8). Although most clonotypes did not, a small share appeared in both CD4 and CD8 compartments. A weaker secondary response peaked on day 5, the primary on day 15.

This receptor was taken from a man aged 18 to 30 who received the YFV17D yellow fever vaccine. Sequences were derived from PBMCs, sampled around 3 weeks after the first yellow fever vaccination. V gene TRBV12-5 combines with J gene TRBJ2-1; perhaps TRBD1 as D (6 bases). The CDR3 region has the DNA TGTGCTAGTGGTACAGGGTTGACCTACAATGAGCAGTTCTTC. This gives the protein CASGTGLTYNEQFF.